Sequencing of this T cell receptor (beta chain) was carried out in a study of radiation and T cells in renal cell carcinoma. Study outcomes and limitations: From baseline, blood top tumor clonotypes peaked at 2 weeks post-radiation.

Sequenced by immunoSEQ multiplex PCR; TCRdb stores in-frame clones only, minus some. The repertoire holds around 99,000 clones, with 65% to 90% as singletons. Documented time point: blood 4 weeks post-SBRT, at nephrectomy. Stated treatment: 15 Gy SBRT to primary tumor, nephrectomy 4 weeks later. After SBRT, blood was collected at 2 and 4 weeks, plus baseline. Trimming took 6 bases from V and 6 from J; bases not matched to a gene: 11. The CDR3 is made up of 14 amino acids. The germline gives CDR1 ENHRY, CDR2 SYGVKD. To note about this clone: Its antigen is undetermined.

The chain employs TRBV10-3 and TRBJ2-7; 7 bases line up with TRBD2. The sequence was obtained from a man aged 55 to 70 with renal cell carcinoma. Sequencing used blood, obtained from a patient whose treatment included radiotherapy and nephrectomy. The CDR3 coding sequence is TGTGCCATCAGAAGCACCCGGGAGGTTACCGAGCAGTACTTC. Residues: CAIRSTREVTEQYF.